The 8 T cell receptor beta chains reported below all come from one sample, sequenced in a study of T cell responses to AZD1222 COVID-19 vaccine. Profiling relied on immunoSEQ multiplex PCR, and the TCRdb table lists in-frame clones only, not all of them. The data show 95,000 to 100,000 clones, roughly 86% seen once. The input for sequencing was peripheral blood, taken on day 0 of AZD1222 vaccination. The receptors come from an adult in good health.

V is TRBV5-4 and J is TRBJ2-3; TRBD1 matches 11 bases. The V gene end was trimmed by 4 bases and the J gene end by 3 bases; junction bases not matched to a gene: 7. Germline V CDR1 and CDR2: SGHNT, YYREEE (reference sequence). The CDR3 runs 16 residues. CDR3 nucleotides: TGTGCCAGCAGCACCTGGACAGGGGGCTTAACAGATACGCAGTATTTT. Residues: CASSTWTGGLTDTQYF.

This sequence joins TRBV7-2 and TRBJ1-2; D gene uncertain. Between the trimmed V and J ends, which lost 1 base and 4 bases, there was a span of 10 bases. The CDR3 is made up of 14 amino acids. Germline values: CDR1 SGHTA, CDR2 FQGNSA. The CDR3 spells CASSLVADPYGYTF. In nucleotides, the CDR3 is TGTGCCAGCAGCTTAGTTGCGGACCCCTATGGCTACACCTTC.

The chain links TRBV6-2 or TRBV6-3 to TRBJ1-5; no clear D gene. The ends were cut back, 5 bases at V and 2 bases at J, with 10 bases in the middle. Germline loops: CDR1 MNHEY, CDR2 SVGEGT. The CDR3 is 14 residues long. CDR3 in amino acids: CASSGPYGNQPQHF. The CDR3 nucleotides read TGTGCCAGCAGTGGCCCTTATGGCAATCAGCCCCAGCATTTT.

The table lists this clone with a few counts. CDR3 sequence reads: CASSQDSGRAEQYF. CDR3 DNA sequence: TGCGCCAGCAGCCAAGATAGCGGGAGGGCCGAGCAGTACTTC. This chain joins TRBV4-3 and TRBJ2-7; 11 bases fit TRBD2. V gave up 0 bases and J gave up 6 bases; unmatched junction bases: 1. CDR1 LGHNA and CDR2 YSLEER come from the germline V gene. The CDR3 runs to 14 residues.

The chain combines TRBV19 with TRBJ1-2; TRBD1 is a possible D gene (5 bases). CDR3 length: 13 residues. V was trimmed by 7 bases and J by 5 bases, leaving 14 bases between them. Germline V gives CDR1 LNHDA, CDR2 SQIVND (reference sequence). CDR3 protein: CASTGTDGYGYTF. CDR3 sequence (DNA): TGTGCCAGTACGGGGACGGATGGTTATGGCTACACCTTC.

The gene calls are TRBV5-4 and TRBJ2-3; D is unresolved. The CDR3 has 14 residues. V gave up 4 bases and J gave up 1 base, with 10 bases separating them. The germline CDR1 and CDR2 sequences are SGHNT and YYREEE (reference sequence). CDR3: CASSPAGGTDTQYF. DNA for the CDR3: TGTGCCAGCAGCCCGGCCGGCGGCACAGATACGCAGTATTTT.

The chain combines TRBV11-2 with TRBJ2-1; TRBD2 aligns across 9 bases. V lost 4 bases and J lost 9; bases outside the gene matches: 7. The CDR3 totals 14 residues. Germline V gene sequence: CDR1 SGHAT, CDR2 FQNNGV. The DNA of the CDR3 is TGTGCCAGCAGCTCTAGCGGGACGGCAGGTGAGCAGTTCTTC. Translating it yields CASSSSGTAGEQFF.

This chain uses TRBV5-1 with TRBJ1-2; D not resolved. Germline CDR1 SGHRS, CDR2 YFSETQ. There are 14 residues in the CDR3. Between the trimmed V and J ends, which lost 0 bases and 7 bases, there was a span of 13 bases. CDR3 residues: CASSLDLGYGGYTF. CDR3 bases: TGCGCCAGCAGCTTGGACTTGGGCTATGGTGGCTACACCTTC.